The 18 T cell receptor beta chains in this list originate from one sample, sequenced in a study of shared clonotypes between healthy human individuals. This table comes from immunoSEQ multiplex PCR, and its TCRdb copy is limited to in-frame clones, with some not included. The table has about 2.4 million clones, more than 90% seen once. The sequenced sample consisted of naive CD4+ T cells sorted from blood. Subset in this sample: CD45RA+ positively selected. These receptors were obtained from a man in his late teens or twenties in good health.

The sample holds one count of this clone. The gene calls are TRBV27 and TRBJ2-7; 9 nucleotides align to TRBD1. V dropped 5 bases and J dropped 3; count of bases not matched to a gene: 2. Germline V gene lookup returns CDR1 MNHEY and CDR2 SMNVEV (reference sequence). The CDR3 totals 13 residues. The DNA of the CDR3 is TGTGCCAGCAGTAGGACAGGGGTCTACGAGCAGTACTTC. This translates into CASSRTGVYEQYF.

The CDR3 loop reads CASTQTPGTGRHQPQHF. In nucleotides, the CDR3 is TGTGCCAGTACGCAGACCCCCGGGACAGGGCGCCATCAGCCCCAGCATTTT. The rearrangement uses TRBV19 and TRBJ1-5; 9 bases fit TRBD1. This CDR3 comprises 17 residues. Unmatched junction bases numbered 15, after V lost 7 bases and J lost 5 bases. Germline lookup yields CDR1 LNHDA and CDR2 SQIVND (reference sequence). The full variable domain, rest sourced from reference TRBV19 and TRBJ1-5, is DGGITQSPKYLFRKEGQNVTLSCEQNLNHDAMYWYRQDPGQGLRLIYYSQIVNDFQKGDIAEGYSVSREKKESFPLTVTSAQKNPTAFYLCASTQTPGTGRHQPQHFGDGTRLSIL.

The chain couples TRBV2 to TRBJ2-7; D is unclear. Per germline, CDR1 SNHLY and CDR2 FYNNEI. V gave up 10 bases and J gave up 5 bases, with 9 bases separating them. The CDR3 contains 10 residues. The CDR3 DNA sequence: TGTGCCACCCAGAGGAACGAGCAGTACTTC. Translating gives CATQRNEQYF.

This clone was counted a few times. The rearrangement joins TRBV21-1 to TRBJ1-2. TRBV21-1 is a recognized pseudogene. The CDR3 sequence is 17 residues long. The CDR3 nucleotides read TGTGCCAGCGTCGGGGGGGACGTCCCTCTCTCTAACTATGGCTACACCTTC. Its translation: CASVGGDVPLSNYGYTF.

The chain combines TRBV10-3 with TRBJ1-4; D might be TRBD1 (5 bases). The CDR3 extends over 15 amino acids. Germline CDR1 is ENHRY and CDR2 is SYGVKD. The V and J ends lost 2 bases and 0 bases respectively, with 7 bases between them. The CDR3 here is CAISEGTTTNEKLFF. CDR3 nucleotide sequence: TGTGCCATCAGTGAGGGGACGACAACTAATGAAAAACTGTTTTTT.

The chain is built from TRBV30 and TRBJ2-5, with D possibly being TRBD1 (5 bases). The V end lost 5 bases, the J end lost 0 bases, and 13 bases lay between the germline ends. CDR3 size: 14 residues. Germline CDR1 is GTSNPN and CDR2 is SVGIG (reference sequence). The CDR3: CAWGIQGNQETQYF. CDR3 coding DNA: TGTGCCTGGGGAATCCAGGGAAACCAAGAGACCCAGTACTTC.

This chain links TRBV19 with TRBJ2-7; the D gene is possibly TRBD2 (6 bases). Trimming removed 6 bases from V and 9 bases from J, with 24 bases in between. In germline, CDR1 is LNHDA, CDR2 SQIVND (reference sequence). The CDR3 totals 15 residues. The CDR3 region has the DNA TGTGCCAGTAGCCCTCCTGGTGGAGGGCTCATGGGGCAGTACTTC. The encoded protein is CASSPPGGGLMGQYF.

The rearrangement links TRBV25-1 to TRBJ2-7; D not certain. From germline, CDR1 is MGHDK and CDR2 SYGVNS. CDR3 size: 11 residues. Trimming shortened V by 4 bases and J by 2 bases, and 3 bases separated the two germline ends. Written as DNA, the CDR3 is TGTGCCAGCAGTGTAACCTACGAGCAGTACTTC. It yields the protein CASSVTYEQYF.

CDR3 amino acids: CASRTGGAYNEQFF. In DNA form, the CDR3 reads TGCGCCAGCAGAACCGGGGGCGCCTACAATGAGCAGTTCTTC. The chain uses TRBV5-1 and TRBJ2-1, with D possibly being TRBD1 or TRBD2 (6 bases each). Germline V CDR1 and CDR2: SGHRS, YFSETQ. The V and J ends lost 5 bases and 2 bases respectively, with 11 bases between them. The CDR3 has 14 amino acids.

The V gene is TRBV5-6, the J gene TRBJ2-2; the D gene is possibly TRBD1 (6 bases). CDR3 length: 17 residues. Germline assignment: CDR1 SGHDT and CDR2 YYEEEE. Trimming removed 2 bases from V and 0 bases from J, with 14 bases in between. The CDR3 loop is CASSLQGVLANTGELFF. DNA of the CDR3: TGTGCCAGCAGCTTACAGGGCGTCCTCGCGAACACCGGGGAGCTGTTTTTT.

The chain is built from TRBV10-3 and TRBJ2-3; TRBD2 matches 8 bases. The germline gives CDR1 ENHRY, CDR2 SYGVKD. The CDR3 covers 16 residues. The trim removed 10 bases at V and 2 bases at J, leaving 14 bases unmatched. CDR3 nucleotide sequence: TGTGCCACCTACTCATTAGCGGGGTCATCCACAGATACGCAGTATTTT. This gives the protein CATYSLAGSSTDTQYF.

The genes are TRBV7-2 and TRBJ1-2; D unclear. V dropped 2 bases and J dropped 1 base, with 8 bases sitting between them. This CDR3 is 14 amino acids long. Per germline, CDR1 SGHTA and CDR2 FQGNSA. CDR3 sequence (DNA): TGTGCCAGCAGCTTACAGGCGGATAACTATGGCTACACCTTC. It translates to CASSLQADNYGYTF.

This clone appeared a few times. The chain employs TRBV18 and TRBJ1-1; the D gene is possibly TRBD1 (6 bases). The CDR3 has 13 amino acids. V was pared by 2 bases and J by 6 bases, with 10 bases between. CDR1 is KGHSH, CDR2 LQKENI, per germline. CDR3 in DNA: TGTGCCAGCTCACCAGACCGGGGGCCTGAAGCTTTCTTT. Its protein product is CASSPDRGPEAFF. The full variable domain, with the rest looked up from reference TRBV18 and TRBJ1-1, is NAGVMQNPRHLVRRRGQEARLRCSPMKGHSHVYWYRQLPEEGLKFMVYLQKENIIDESGMPKERFSAEFPKEGPSILRIQQVVRGDSAAYFCASSPDRGPEAFFGQGTRLTVV.

The chain joins TRBV28 to TRBJ1-2; a possible D gene is TRBD1 (5 bases). Per the germline V gene, CDR1 is MDHEN and CDR2 is SYDVKM. V dropped 5 bases and J dropped 6 bases, with 16 bases sitting between them. The CDR3 is made up of 14 amino acids. The CDR3 nucleotides are TGTGCCAGCAGTACCGGGACTCTAAGGAATGGCTACACCTTC. Translation: CASSTGTLRNGYTF.

This clone was found once. The chain uses TRBV7-9 and TRBJ2-1; D call uncertain. Germline V gives CDR1 SEHNR, CDR2 FQNEAQ (reference sequence). V gave up 5 bases and J gave up 4 bases, with 15 bases separating them. The CDR3 sequence is 15 residues long. This chain's CDR3 is CASSTQLGDYNEQFF. In nucleotides, the CDR3 is TGTGCCAGCAGCACACAGTTAGGAGATTACAATGAGCAGTTCTTC.

The genes are TRBV2 and TRBJ2-7; D is unresolved. The CDR3 extends over 11 amino acids. Deletions cut 6 bases from V and 3 bases from J, with 6 bases between. Germline CDR1 is SNHLY and CDR2 is FYNNEI. In nucleotides, the CDR3 is TGTGCCAGCAGCAAGAACTACGAGCAGTACTTC. Its protein product is CASSKNYEQYF.

V usage is TRBV30 and J usage is TRBJ1-1; 7 bases align to TRBD1. V gave up 5 bases and J gave up 5 bases; unmatched junction bases: 11. Germline assignment: CDR1 GTSNPN and CDR2 SVGIG (reference sequence). There are 14 residues in the CDR3. In DNA form, the CDR3 reads TGTGCCTGGGGTACTTCGACAGGGAAGACTGAAGCTTTCTTT. Encoded protein: CAWGTSTGKTEAFF.

This rearrangement joins TRBV7-9 to TRBJ2-7, with 7 bases identical to TRBD1. In germline, CDR1 is SEHNR, CDR2 FQNEAQ (reference sequence). V was pared by 1 base and J by 5 bases, with 5 bases of the junction left unmatched. The CDR3 is 14 amino acids. This CDR3 reads CASSLVKQGNEQYF. The CDR3, as DNA: TGTGCCAGCAGCTTAGTCAAACAGGGGAACGAGCAGTACTTC.